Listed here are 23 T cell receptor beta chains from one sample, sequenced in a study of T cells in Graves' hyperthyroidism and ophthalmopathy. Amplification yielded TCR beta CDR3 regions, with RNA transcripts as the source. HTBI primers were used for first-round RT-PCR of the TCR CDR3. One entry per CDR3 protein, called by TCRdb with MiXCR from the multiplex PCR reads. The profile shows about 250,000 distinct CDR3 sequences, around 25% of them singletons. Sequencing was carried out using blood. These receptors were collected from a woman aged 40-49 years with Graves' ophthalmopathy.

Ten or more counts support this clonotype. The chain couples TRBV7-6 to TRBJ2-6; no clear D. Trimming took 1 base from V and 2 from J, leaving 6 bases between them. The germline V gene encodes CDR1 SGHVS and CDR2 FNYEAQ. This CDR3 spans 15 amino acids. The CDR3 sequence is CASSLDLTGANVLTF. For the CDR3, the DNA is TGTGCCAGCAGCTTAGATCTGACTGGGGCCAACGTCCTGACTTTC. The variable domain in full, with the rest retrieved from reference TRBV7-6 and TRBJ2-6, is GAGVSQSPRYKVTKRGQDVALRCDPISGHVSLYWYRQALGQGPEFLTYFNYEAQQDKSGLPNDRFSAERPEGSISTLTIQRTEQRDSAMYRCASSLDLTGANVLTFGAGSRLTVL.

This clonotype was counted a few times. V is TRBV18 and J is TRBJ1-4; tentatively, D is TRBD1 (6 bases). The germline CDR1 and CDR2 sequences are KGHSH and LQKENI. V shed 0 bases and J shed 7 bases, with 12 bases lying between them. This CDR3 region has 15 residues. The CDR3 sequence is CASSPPGKGGEKLFF. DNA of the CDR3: TGTGCCAGCTCACCACCGGGAAAGGGGGGTGAAAAACTGTTTTTT.

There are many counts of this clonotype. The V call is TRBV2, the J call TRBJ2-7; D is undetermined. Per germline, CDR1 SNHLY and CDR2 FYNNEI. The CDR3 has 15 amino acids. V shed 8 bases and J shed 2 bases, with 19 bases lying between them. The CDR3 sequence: CASLTSREGTYEQYF. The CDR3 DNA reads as TGTGCCAGCCTCACCTCTAGGGAAGGGACCTACGAGCAGTACTTC.

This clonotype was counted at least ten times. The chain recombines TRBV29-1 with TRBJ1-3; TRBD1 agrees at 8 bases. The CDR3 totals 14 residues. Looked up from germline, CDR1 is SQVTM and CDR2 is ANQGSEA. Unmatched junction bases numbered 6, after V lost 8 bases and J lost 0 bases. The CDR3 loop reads CSPRTGNSGNTIYF. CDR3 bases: TGCAGCCCTCGGACAGGGAACTCTGGAAACACCATATATTTT.

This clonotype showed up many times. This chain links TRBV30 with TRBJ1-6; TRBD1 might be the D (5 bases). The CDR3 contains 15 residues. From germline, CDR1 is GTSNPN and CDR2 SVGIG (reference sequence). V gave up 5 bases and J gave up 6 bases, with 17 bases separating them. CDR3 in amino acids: CAWSEPGTANSPLHF. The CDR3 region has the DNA TGTGCCTGGTCCGAACCCGGGACGGCTAATTCACCCCTCCACTTT. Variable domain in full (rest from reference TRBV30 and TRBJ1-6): SQTIHQWPATLVQPVGSPLSLECTVEGTSNPNLYWYRQAAGRGLQLLFYSVGIGQISSEVPQNLSASRPQDRQFILSSKKLLLSDSGFYLCAWSEPGTANSPLHFGNGTRLTVT.

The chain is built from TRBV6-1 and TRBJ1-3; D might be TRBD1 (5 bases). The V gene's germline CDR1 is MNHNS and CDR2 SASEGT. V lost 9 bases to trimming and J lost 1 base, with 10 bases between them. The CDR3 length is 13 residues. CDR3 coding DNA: TGTGCCAGTTACCAGGGTTCTGGAAACACCATATATTTT. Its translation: CASYQGSGNTIYF.

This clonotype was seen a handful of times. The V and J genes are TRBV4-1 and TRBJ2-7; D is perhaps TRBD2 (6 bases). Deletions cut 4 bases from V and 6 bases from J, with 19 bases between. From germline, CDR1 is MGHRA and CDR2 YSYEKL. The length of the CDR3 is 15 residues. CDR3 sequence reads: CASSPLKDYVFEQYF. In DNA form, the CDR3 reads TGCGCCAGCAGCCCCCTAAAGGACTATGTTTTCGAGCAGTACTTC.

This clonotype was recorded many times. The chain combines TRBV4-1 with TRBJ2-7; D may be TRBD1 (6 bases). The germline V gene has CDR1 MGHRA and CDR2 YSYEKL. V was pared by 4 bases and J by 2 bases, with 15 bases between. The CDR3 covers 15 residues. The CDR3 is CASSLSPGQTYEQYF. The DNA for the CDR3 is TGCGCCAGCAGCCTCTCCCCCGGACAGACCTACGAGCAGTACTTC.

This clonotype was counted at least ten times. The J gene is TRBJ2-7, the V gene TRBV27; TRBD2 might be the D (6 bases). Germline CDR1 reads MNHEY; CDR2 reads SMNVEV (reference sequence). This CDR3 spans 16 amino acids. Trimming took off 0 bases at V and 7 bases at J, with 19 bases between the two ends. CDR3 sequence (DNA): TGTGCCAGCAGTTTATCAGGGACTCCCCCCCGGGGTGAGCAGTACTTC. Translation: CASSLSGTPPRGEQYF.

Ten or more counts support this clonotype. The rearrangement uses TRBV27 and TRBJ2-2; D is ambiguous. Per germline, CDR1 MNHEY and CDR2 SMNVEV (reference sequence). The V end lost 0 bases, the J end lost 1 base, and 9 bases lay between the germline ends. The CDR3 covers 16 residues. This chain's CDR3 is CASSLSIGQNTGELFF. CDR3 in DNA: TGTGCCAGCAGTTTATCGATCGGCCAGAACACCGGGGAGCTGTTTTTT.

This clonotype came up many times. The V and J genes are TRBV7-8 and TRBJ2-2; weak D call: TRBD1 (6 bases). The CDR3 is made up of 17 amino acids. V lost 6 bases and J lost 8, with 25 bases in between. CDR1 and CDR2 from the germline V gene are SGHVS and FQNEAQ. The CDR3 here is CASRLLGPAKRGGELFF. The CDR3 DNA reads TGTGCCAGCAGATTACTTGGTCCGGCTAAGAGGGGGGGGGAGCTGTTTTTT.

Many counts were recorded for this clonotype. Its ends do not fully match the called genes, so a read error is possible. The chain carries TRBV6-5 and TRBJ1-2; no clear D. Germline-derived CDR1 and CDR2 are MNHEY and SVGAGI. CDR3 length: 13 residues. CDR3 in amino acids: CASSYSMANGYTF. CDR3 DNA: TGTGCCAGCAGCTACTCCATGGCGAATGGCTACACCTTC.

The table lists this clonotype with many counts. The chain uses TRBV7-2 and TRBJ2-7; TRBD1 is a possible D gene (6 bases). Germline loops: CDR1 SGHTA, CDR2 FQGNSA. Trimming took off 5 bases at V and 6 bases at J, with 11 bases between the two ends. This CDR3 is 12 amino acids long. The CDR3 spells CASSTSGAEQYF. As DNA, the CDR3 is TGTGCCAGCAGCACTTCAGGGGCCGAGCAGTACTTC.

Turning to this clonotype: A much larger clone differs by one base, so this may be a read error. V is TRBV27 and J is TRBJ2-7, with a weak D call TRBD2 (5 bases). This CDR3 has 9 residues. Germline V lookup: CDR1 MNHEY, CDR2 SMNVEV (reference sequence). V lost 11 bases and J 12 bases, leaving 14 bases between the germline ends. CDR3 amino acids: CAVQAGGYF. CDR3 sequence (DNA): TGTGCCGTCCAAGCAGGAGGGTACTTC.

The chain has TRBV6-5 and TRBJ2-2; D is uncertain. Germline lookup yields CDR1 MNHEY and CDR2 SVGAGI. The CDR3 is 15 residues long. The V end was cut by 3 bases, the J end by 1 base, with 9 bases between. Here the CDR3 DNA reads TGTGCCAGCAGTTATTCTCTCGGGAACACCGGGGAGCTGTTTTTT. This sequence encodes CASSYSLGNTGELFF.

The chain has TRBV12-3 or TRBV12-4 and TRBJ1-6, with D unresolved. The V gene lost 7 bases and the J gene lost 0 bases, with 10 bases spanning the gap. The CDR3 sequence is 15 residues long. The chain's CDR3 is CASTFGSSYNSPLHF. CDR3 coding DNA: TGTGCCAGCACTTTTGGGAGCTCCTATAATTCACCCCTCCACTTT.

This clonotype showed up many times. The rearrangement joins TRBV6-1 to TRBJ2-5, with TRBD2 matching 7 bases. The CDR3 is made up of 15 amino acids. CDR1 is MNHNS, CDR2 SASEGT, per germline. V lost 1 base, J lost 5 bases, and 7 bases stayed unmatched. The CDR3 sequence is CASSEDPGGWETQYF. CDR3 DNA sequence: TGTGCCAGCAGTGAAGATCCGGGAGGTTGGGAGACCCAGTACTTC.

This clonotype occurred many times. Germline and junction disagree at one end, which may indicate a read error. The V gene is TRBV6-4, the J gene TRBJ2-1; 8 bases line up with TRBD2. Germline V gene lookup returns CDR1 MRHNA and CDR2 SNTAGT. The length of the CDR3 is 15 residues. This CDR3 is CASSYSGRSCNEQFF. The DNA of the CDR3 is TGTGCCAGCAGTTACAGCGGGAGATCCTGCAATGAGCAGTTCTTC.

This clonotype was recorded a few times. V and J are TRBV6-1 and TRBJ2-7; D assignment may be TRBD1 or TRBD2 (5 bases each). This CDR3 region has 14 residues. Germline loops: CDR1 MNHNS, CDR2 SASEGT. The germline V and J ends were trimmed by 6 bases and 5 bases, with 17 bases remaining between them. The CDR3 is CASRSGIRGDEQYF. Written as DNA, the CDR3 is TGTGCCAGCAGGTCCGGGATCCGAGGGGACGAGCAGTACTTC.

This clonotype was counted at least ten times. The CDR3 DNA sequence: TGTGCCAGCAGCTTAGGGCTAGCGGGAGGAGTCAGGACGCTACGCTACGAGCAGTACTTC. Translated, it gives CASSLGLAGGVRTLRYEQYF. This chain links TRBV11-1 with TRBJ2-7, with 11 bases that match TRBD2. The CDR3 loop spans 20 amino acids. J gave up 3 bases and V 1 base, and 17 bases lay outside the gene matches. Looked up from germline, CDR1 is SGHAT and CDR2 is FQDESV (reference sequence).

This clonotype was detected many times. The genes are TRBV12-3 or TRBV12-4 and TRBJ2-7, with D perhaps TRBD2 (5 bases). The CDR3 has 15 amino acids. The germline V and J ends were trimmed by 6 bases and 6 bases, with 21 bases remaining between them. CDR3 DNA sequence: TGTGCCAGCAGCCTCTCGGGCGGGCCGTTTTCCGAGCAGTACTTC. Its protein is CASSLSGGPFSEQYF.

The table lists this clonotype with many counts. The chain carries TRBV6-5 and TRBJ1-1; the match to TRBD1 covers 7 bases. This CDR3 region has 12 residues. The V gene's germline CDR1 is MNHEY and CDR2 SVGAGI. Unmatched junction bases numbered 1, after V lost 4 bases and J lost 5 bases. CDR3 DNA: TGTGCCAGCAGTTCCAGGGGGACTGAAGCTTTCTTT. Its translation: CASSSRGTEAFF.

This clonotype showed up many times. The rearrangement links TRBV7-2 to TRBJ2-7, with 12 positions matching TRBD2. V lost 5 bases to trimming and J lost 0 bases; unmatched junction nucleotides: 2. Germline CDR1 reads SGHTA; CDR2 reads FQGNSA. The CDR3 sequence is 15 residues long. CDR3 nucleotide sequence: TGTGCCAGCAGCACGACTAGCGGGAGCTCCTACGAGCAGTACTTC. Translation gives CASSTTSGSSYEQYF.